The 14 T cell receptor beta chains given below trace back to one sample, sequenced in a study of blood T cell repertoires in COVID-19. Using immunoSEQ multiplex PCR, the repertoire was profiled, and TCRdb retains in-frame clones only, with some absent. The table records about 300,000 clones, about nine tenths of them present only once. Specimen: peripheral blood. Receptor source: a woman in her thirties or forties who had recovered from COVID-19.

The chain uses TRBV27 and TRBJ2-3; 11 bases align to TRBD2. Per germline, CDR1 MNHEY and CDR2 SMNVEV (reference sequence). V shed 4 bases, J shed 0 bases, and the junction held 18 bases outside the gene matches. This CDR3 contains 21 residues. CDR3 in amino acids: CASSSRPLGLAGGRSTDTQYF. The CDR3 coding sequence is TGTGCCAGCAGTTCCCGCCCTCTCGGGCTAGCGGGGGGCCGAAGCACAGATACGCAGTATTTT.

As DNA, the CDR3 is TGTGCCAGCAGTCCTAGGAGGGACGGAGGAGGGACCCAGTACTTC. Translating it yields CASSPRRDGGGTQYF. The chain couples TRBV7-2 to TRBJ2-5, with D maybe TRBD2 (6 bases). CDR3 size: 15 residues. The germline V gene has CDR1 SGHTA and CDR2 FQGNSA. The germline V and J ends were trimmed by 6 bases and 7 bases, with 21 bases remaining between them.

The rearrangement links TRBV5-1 to TRBJ2-1, with 10 nucleotides matching TRBD1. Germline V gene data show CDR1 as SGHRS and CDR2 as YFSETQ. The CDR3 is made up of 14 amino acids. Germline trimming cut 2 bases from V and 8 bases from J; bases unmatched to any gene: 4. As DNA, the CDR3 is TGCGCCAGCAGCTTCTCCGGGACAGGGGATGAGCAGTTCTTC. Protein sequence: CASSFSGTGDEQFF.

The J gene is TRBJ2-1, the V gene TRBV5-1, with D hard to call. Per germline, CDR1 SGHRS and CDR2 YFSETQ. V lost 0 bases and J 13 bases, leaving 20 bases between the germline ends. The CDR3 spans 15 residues. As DNA, the CDR3 is TGCGCCAGCAGCTTGGCCAACGATCTGGTCTACCCTCAGTTCTTC. Residues: CASSLANDLVYPQFF. The full variable domain, rest sourced from reference TRBV5-1 and TRBJ2-1, is KAGVTQTPRYLIKTRGQQVTLSCSPISGHRSVSWYQQTPGQGLQFLFEYFSETQRNKGNFPGRFSGRQFSNSRSEMNVSTLELGDSALYLCASSLANDLVYPQFFGPGTRLTVL.

The rearrangement links TRBV18 to TRBJ1-1, with TRBD1 as a possible D gene (5 bases). Trimming shortened V by 4 bases and J by 2 bases, and 11 bases separated the two germline ends. The germline CDR1 and CDR2 sequences are KGHSH and LQKENI. CDR3 length equals 14 residues. The CDR3 region has the DNA TGTGCCAGCTCACGGCGAACAGGAAACACTGAAGCTTTCTTT. Protein product: CASSRRTGNTEAFF.

V and J are TRBV7-8 and TRBJ1-1, with D possibly being TRBD1 (5 bases). This CDR3 region has 15 residues. Per germline, CDR1 SGHVS and CDR2 FQNEAQ. Trimming took off 0 bases at V and 6 bases at J, with 14 bases between the two ends. The CDR3, as DNA: TGTGCCAGCAGCTTAGCTCTCCCAGGGTATGCTGAAGCTTTCTTT. Amino acid sequence: CASSLALPGYAEAFF.

The gene calls are TRBV30 and TRBJ1-2; no definite D call. From germline, CDR1 is GTSNPN and CDR2 SVGIG (reference sequence). V was pared by 0 bases and J by 0 bases, with 8 bases between. The CDR3 runs 14 residues. In DNA form, the CDR3 reads TGTGCCTGGAGTGTTGGTGGAGCTAACTATGGCTACACCTTC. Its translation: CAWSVGGANYGYTF.

The chain uses TRBV6-1 and TRBJ2-3, with D possibly TRBD1 on 6 matching bases. Germline values: CDR1 MNHNS, CDR2 SASEGT. The V end was cut by 2 bases, the J end by 3 bases, with 21 bases between. The CDR3 covers 18 residues. This CDR3 is CASSEKSLVWGRTDTQYF. The CDR3, as DNA: TGTGCCAGCAGTGAAAAGTCGTTGGTGTGGGGGCGTACAGATACGCAGTATTTT.

This clone was seen only a few times. The V gene is TRBV6-5, the J gene TRBJ1-6; 9 bases match TRBD1. From germline, CDR1 is MNHEY and CDR2 SVGAGI. After removal of 4 bases from V and 3 bases from J, the junction contained 1 base not matched to a gene. The CDR3 has 15 amino acids. The CDR3, as DNA: TGTGCCAGCAGTTGGACAGGGGACTATAATTCACCCCTCCACTTT. This codes for CASSWTGDYNSPLHF.

The chain joins TRBV4-1 to TRBJ2-2; D is possibly TRBD1 (5 bases). Looked up from germline, CDR1 is MGHRA and CDR2 is YSYEKL. The CDR3 spans 13 residues. V gave up 4 bases and J gave up 3 bases, with 6 bases separating them. CDR3 amino acids: CASSPRDTGELFF. The DNA for the CDR3 is TGCGCCAGCAGCCCCAGGGACACCGGGGAGCTGTTTTTT.

The V call is TRBV25-1, the J call TRBJ1-1; TRBD1 agrees at 9 bases. This CDR3 region has 16 residues. Looked up from germline, CDR1 is MGHDK and CDR2 is SYGVNS. The ends lost 5 bases at V and 0 bases at J; junction bases unmatched: 7. The CDR3 bases are TGTGCCAGCAGTCCCCGGGACAGGGATATGAACACTGAAGCTTTCTTT. Translated, it gives CASSPRDRDMNTEAFF.

V usage is TRBV6-1 and J usage is TRBJ1-2, with a possible D match to TRBD1 (6 bases). Germline V gene sequence: CDR1 MNHNS, CDR2 SASEGT. The CDR3 length is 15 residues. Trimming removed 0 bases from V and 4 bases from J, with 12 bases in between. The CDR3 region is CASSEAGAAIYGYTF. The DNA for the CDR3 is TGTGCCAGCAGTGAAGCGGGGGCAGCCATCTATGGCTACACCTTC.

The chain has TRBV2 and TRBJ1-1; D might be TRBD1 (5 bases). In germline, CDR1 is SNHLY, CDR2 FYNNEI. Trimming pared 8 bases from V and 2 bases from J, leaving 18 bases between. This CDR3 is built from 15 residues. CDR3 DNA sequence: TGTGCCAGCGGCTTTATCAGGGAGGGAAACACTGAAGCTTTCTTT. This translates into CASGFIREGNTEAFF.

The rearrangement uses TRBV7-9 and TRBJ1-2; no reliable D call. CDR1 is SEHNR and CDR2 is FQNEAQ in the germline V gene (reference sequence). This CDR3 region has 13 residues. V lost 1 base to trimming and J lost 5 bases, with 8 bases between them. CDR3 amino acids: CASSLVGMYGYTF. The CDR3 nucleotides read TGTGCCAGCAGCTTAGTTGGCATGTATGGCTACACCTTC.